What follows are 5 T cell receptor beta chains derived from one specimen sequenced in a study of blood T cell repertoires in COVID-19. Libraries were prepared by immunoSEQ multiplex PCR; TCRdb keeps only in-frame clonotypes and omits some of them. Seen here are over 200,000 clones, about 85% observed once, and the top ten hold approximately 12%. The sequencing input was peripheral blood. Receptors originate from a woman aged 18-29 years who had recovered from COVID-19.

CDR3 coding DNA: TGTGCCAGCAGCTCCCTTTCCGGGACTAGTCAATACAATGAGCAGTTCTTC. Its translation is CASSSLSGTSQYNEQFF. This chain uses TRBV27 with TRBJ2-1, with TRBD2 matching over 8 bases. Losses at the gene ends were 6 bases for V and 4 bases for J; bases not matched to a gene: 14. Germline V gene lookup returns CDR1 MNHEY and CDR2 SMNVEV (reference sequence). CDR3 length equals 17 residues.

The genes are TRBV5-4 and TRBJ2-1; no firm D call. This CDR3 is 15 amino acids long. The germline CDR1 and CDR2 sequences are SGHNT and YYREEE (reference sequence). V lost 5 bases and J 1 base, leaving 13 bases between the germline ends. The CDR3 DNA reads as TGTGCCAGCAGTTCCTTAGGAGAGTCCTACAATGAGCAGTTCTTC. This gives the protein CASSSLGESYNEQFF.

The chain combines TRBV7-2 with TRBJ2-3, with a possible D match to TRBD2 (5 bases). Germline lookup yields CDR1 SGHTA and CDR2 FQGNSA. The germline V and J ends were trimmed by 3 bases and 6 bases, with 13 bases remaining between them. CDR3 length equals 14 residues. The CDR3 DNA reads TGTGCCAGCAGCTTGAGGCTAGCCAAGGATACGCAGTATTTT. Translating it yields CASSLRLAKDTQYF.

The CDR3 bases are TGTGCCAGCAGCGAACAGGGGGTGGATCAGCCCCAGCATTTT. Translating gives CASSEQGVDQPQHF. The chain couples TRBV7-3 to TRBJ1-5, with 8 nucleotides matching TRBD1. V lost 5 bases to trimming and J lost 5 bases; unmatched junction nucleotides: 5. This CDR3 contains 14 residues. Germline CDR1 reads SGHTA; CDR2 reads FQGTGA.

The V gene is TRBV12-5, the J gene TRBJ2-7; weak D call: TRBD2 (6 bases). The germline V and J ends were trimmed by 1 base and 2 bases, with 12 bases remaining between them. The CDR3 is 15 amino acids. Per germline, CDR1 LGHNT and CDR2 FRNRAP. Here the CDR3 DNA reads TGTGCTAGTGGTTTGGACGTGGGGGGAACCTACGAGCAGTACTTC. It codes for CASGLDVGGTYEQYF.